Presented here are 28 T cell receptor beta chains from one specimen sequenced in a study of shared clonotypes between healthy human individuals. The method was immunoSEQ multiplex PCR; TCRdb's version includes in-frame clones alone and lacks a portion of them. The data contain 2 million to 2.5 million clones, over 85% of them singletons. The sequenced sample consisted of naive CD4+ T cells from PBMCs. Subset meaning: CD45RA+ positively selected. The receptor set was obtained from a man aged 18-30 years in good health. Some clones in this sample may be carry-over from other donors' samples.

CDR3 bases: TGTGCCAGCAGTTCCGGGACATTCGGTGAGCAGTACTTC. It translates to CASSSGTFGEQYF. V gene TRBV28 combines with J gene TRBJ2-7; a weak D match, TRBD1 (6 bases). Germline V CDR1 and CDR2: MDHEN, SYDVKM. Trimming shortened V by 4 bases and J by 7 bases, and 14 bases separated the two germline ends. The CDR3 is made up of 13 amino acids.

The genes are TRBV10-1 and TRBJ2-3; the D gene is possibly TRBD2 (5 bases). Germline CDR1 is WNHNN and CDR2 is SYGVQD (reference sequence). Trimming cost V 5 bases and J 3 bases, with 9 bases left between them. There are 13 residues in the CDR3. The CDR3 DNA sequence: TGCGCCAGCAGTTATGCGGGTACAGATACGCAGTATTTT. It specifies CASSYAGTDTQYF.

The sample holds one count of this clone. The rearrangement uses TRBV15 and TRBJ2-5; 9 nucleotides line up with TRBD1. The junction had 7 bases not matched to a gene; V was cut back by 0 bases and J by 5 bases. Per germline, CDR1 LNHNV and CDR2 YYDKDF (reference sequence). The CDR3 is 16 amino acids. CDR3 amino acids: CATSRDRRTGDETQYF. The CDR3 bases are TGTGCCACCAGCAGAGATCGTAGGACAGGGGACGAGACCCAGTACTTC.

The chain uses TRBV2 and TRBJ2-7, with D tentatively TRBD1 (5 bases). CDR1 and CDR2 from the germline V gene are SNHLY and FYNNEI. The CDR3 is made up of 13 amino acids. V gave up 4 bases and J gave up 2 bases, with 9 bases separating them. Here the CDR3 reads CASSVGQAYEQYF. The CDR3 bases are TGTGCCAGCAGTGTGGGGCAGGCCTACGAGCAGTACTTC.

The V and J genes are TRBV15 and TRBJ2-7; tentative D call: TRBD2 (6 bases). Germline V gene sequence: CDR1 LNHNV, CDR2 YYDKDF (reference sequence). V was clipped by 0 bases and J by 5 bases, with 11 bases between them. This CDR3 is 14 amino acids long. The DNA for the CDR3 is TGTGCCACCAGCAGAGATACCGCGGGAAACGAGCAGTACTTC. This sequence encodes CATSRDTAGNEQYF.

In nucleotides, the CDR3 is TGTGCCAGCAGCCCTGGACTAGCGGGAGACGAGCAGTACTTC. It is translated as CASSPGLAGDEQYF. This chain joins TRBV5-4 and TRBJ2-5; the match to TRBD2 covers 13 bases. The end of the DNA aligns better with TRBJ2-7, so the J call may be wrong. The CDR3 covers 14 residues. Germline values: CDR1 SGHNT, CDR2 YYREEE (reference sequence).

The chain carries TRBV10-3 and TRBJ1-3; TRBD1 matches at 9 bases. CDR1 is ENHRY and CDR2 is SYGVKD in the germline V gene. The CDR3 runs 12 residues. V was clipped by 8 bases and J by 4 bases; unmatched bases: 0. The CDR3 here is CAIGTGGNTIYF. The CDR3 DNA sequence: TGTGCCATCGGGACAGGGGGAAACACCATATATTTT.

Turning to this clone: This may come from a read error, since a much larger clone is one base off. The sample carries other DNA sequences with the same CDR3. The chain links TRBV5-5 to TRBJ1-1; D perhaps matches TRBD1 (5 bases). This CDR3 has 13 amino acids. Germline V gives CDR1 SGHKS, CDR2 YYEKEE (reference sequence). V was trimmed by 2 bases and J by 2 bases, leaving 7 bases between them. The CDR3 loop reads CASSFDRNTEAFF. CDR3 DNA sequence: TGTGCCAGCAGCTTCGACAGAAACACTGAAGCTTTCTTT.

The chain has TRBV2 and TRBJ2-4; D call uncertain. Germline CDR1 SNHLY, CDR2 FYNNEI. This CDR3 contains 15 residues. V lost 4 bases, J lost 0 bases, and 10 bases lay in between. The CDR3, as DNA: TGTGCCAGCAGTGGGGCCCTAGAAGCCAAAAACATTCAGTACTTC. This sequence encodes CASSGALEAKNIQYF.

The chain joins TRBV9 to TRBJ2-1; 11 nucleotides match TRBD2. Germline-derived CDR1 and CDR2 are SGDLS and YYNGEE. CDR3 length: 15 amino acids. After removal of 5 bases from V and 9 bases from J, the junction contained 10 bases not matched to a gene. The CDR3 loop reads CASRRLAGTAGEQFF. CDR3 nucleotide sequence: TGTGCCAGCAGGCGACTAGCGGGAACGGCAGGTGAGCAGTTCTTC.

The J gene is TRBJ2-6, the V gene TRBV7-3, with TRBD1 as a possible D gene (6 bases). CDR3 length equals 16 residues. Germline loops: CDR1 SGHTA, CDR2 FQGTGA. V was trimmed by 5 bases and J by 0 bases, leaving 11 bases between them. The CDR3 DNA reads TGTGCCAGCAGCCGAACAGGGACCTCTGGGGCCAACGTCCTGACTTTC. It translates to CASSRTGTSGANVLTF.

This clone was counted a single time. The chain uses TRBV11-2 and TRBJ1-4, with no clear D. The CDR3 extends over 15 amino acids. Germline loops: CDR1 SGHAT, CDR2 FQNNGV. V was clipped by 1 base and J by 3 bases, with 9 bases between them. The CDR3 region has the DNA TGTGCCAGCAGCTTAGCCGGGGTCTCTAATGAAAAACTGTTTTTT. This translates into CASSLAGVSNEKLFF.

The rearrangement uses TRBV25-1 and TRBJ2-2; 7 bases align to TRBD1. V shed 9 bases, J shed 3 bases, and the junction held 19 bases outside the gene matches. Germline CDR1 is MGHDK and CDR2 is SYGVNS. This CDR3 region has 18 residues. The CDR3 DNA reads as TGTGCCAGGCCGGGACAGACCACTATCGACTTAGACACCGGGGAGCTGTTTTTT. Translation gives CARPGQTTIDLDTGELFF.

As for this clone: This same CDR3 is encoded by further DNA sequences in the sample. V is TRBV6-1 and J is TRBJ1-2, with D maybe TRBD1 (5 bases). CDR1 MNHNS and CDR2 SASEGT come from the germline V gene. V gave up 7 bases and J gave up 7 bases, with 10 bases separating them. The CDR3 has 11 amino acids. The CDR3 loop reads CASNPGVGYTF. In nucleotides, the CDR3 is TGTGCCAGCAATCCGGGGGTTGGCTACACCTTC.

DNA of the CDR3: TGTGCCAGCAGCGTTCCAGGGGGCTGGGGCTACACCTTC. The encoded protein is CASSVPGGWGYTF. The rearrangement links TRBV5-6 to TRBJ1-2, with 8 bases that match TRBD1. V was clipped by 4 bases and J by 8 bases; unmatched bases: 7. The CDR3 is made up of 13 amino acids. Germline values: CDR1 SGHDT, CDR2 YYEEEE. Based on the CDR3 plus reference TRBV5-6 and TRBJ1-2, the full variable domain is DAGVTQSPTHLIKTRGQQVTLRCSPKSGHDTVSWYQQALGQGPQFIFQYYEEEERQRGNFPDRFSGHQFPNYSSELNVNALLLGDSALYLCASSVPGGWGYTFGSGTRLTVV.

The gene calls are TRBV7-9 and TRBJ1-2; D unresolved. The germline gives CDR1 SEHNR, CDR2 FQNEAQ (reference sequence). Trimming removed 0 bases from V and 8 bases from J, with 10 bases in between. The CDR3 spans 13 residues. CDR3 loop: CASSLASSLGYTF. DNA for the CDR3: TGTGCCAGCAGCTTAGCCAGTTCGTTGGGCTACACCTTC.

The gene calls are TRBV18 and TRBJ2-7, with TRBD1 identical over 8 bases. This CDR3 contains 16 residues. V lost 2 bases and J lost 5; bases outside the gene matches: 11. The germline V gene has CDR1 KGHSH and CDR2 LQKENI. The CDR3, as DNA: TGTGCCAGCTCACCATTTTCGAACAGGGGGATTAACGAGCAGTACTTC. Its protein is CASSPFSNRGINEQYF.

The gene calls are TRBV28 and TRBJ1-3; D is unclear. Trimming cost V 1 base and J 0 bases, with 10 bases left between them. Germline V gives CDR1 MDHEN, CDR2 SYDVKM. This CDR3 spans 16 amino acids. The CDR3 protein is CASSLSTLHSGNTIYF. The CDR3 bases are TGTGCCAGCAGTTTATCTACACTCCACTCTGGAAACACCATATATTTT.

This chain links TRBV10-3 with TRBJ2-7; D might be TRBD2 (7 bases). Trimming took off 5 bases at V and 0 bases at J, with 14 bases between the two ends. The CDR3 has 15 residues. Germline V CDR1 and CDR2: ENHRY, SYGVKD. The CDR3 sequence: CAISRGAEVSYEQYF. The CDR3 nucleotides are TGTGCCATCAGTCGGGGGGCAGAAGTCTCCTACGAGCAGTACTTC.

Details on this clone: No DNA is shown, since the ends of the CDR3 on it are uncertain; the CDR3 is the one TCRdb lists. The chain employs TRBV5-8 and TRBJ1-1. The CDR3 adds up to 16 amino acids, both ends counted. Germline V gene sequence: CDR1 SGHTS, CDR2 YDEGEE. The CDR3 reads CASSLDWVGPGTEAFF.

The chain links TRBV7-7 to TRBJ2-1, with a tentative D call TRBD1 (5 bases). Germline lookup yields CDR1 SSHAT and CDR2 FNYEAQ (reference sequence). With 0 bases removed from V and 6 bases from J, the gap between germline ends came to 15 bases. The CDR3 consists of 16 residues. The CDR3 protein is CASSLAGRRGINEQFF. CDR3 sequence (DNA): TGTGCCAGCAGCTTAGCTGGCCGAAGGGGAATCAATGAGCAGTTCTTC.

This chain uses TRBV11-1 with TRBJ2-1; 12 nucleotides align to TRBD2. The V and J ends lost 5 bases and 3 bases, in that order; junction bases with no gene match: 5. The CDR3 is 16 amino acids. Germline V gene lookup returns CDR1 SGHAT and CDR2 FQDESV (reference sequence). The CDR3 protein is CASSTLAGGIYNEQFF. The DNA for the CDR3 is TGTGCCAGCAGCACCCTAGCGGGAGGGATCTACAATGAGCAGTTCTTC.

This clone was found once. The chain joins TRBV27 to TRBJ2-7; 12 bases line up with TRBD1. Germline V gives CDR1 MNHEY, CDR2 SMNVEV (reference sequence). The CDR3 spans 15 residues. Germline trimming cut 5 bases from V and 4 bases from J; bases unmatched to any gene: 6. The CDR3 region has the DNA TGTGCCAGCAGTCCCGGGACAGGGGGCCTTTACGAGCAGTACTTC. Amino acid sequence: CASSPGTGGLYEQYF.

The genes are TRBV9 and TRBJ1-4; D perhaps matches TRBD1 (5 bases). This CDR3 region has 16 residues. V was clipped by 2 bases and J by 5 bases, with 16 bases between them. Germline values: CDR1 SGDLS, CDR2 YYNGEE. The CDR3 region has the DNA TGTGCCAGCAGCGTGTCCCAGGGAGGGTTGAATGAAAAACTGTTTTTT. It encodes CASSVSQGGLNEKLFF.

This chain uses TRBV14 with TRBJ2-7; no clear D. Germline V gene sequence: CDR1 SGHDN, CDR2 FVKESK. The CDR3 totals 12 residues. Trimming removed 1 base at V and 4 bases at J, with 5 bases between. Written as DNA, the CDR3 is TGTGCCAGCAGCCAAGGCTTATACGAGCAGTACTTC. Residues: CASSQGLYEQYF. The complete variable domain, with remaining parts taken from reference TRBV14 and TRBJ2-7, reads EAGVTQFPSHSVIEKGQTVTLRCDPISGHDNLYWYRRVMGKEIKFLLHFVKESKQDESGMPNNRFLAERTGGTYSTLKVQPAELEDSGVYFCASSQGLYEQYFGPGTRLTVT.

The CDR3 sequence is CASSLTPRQGSGNTIYF. Here the CDR3 DNA reads TGCGCCAGCAGCCTCACCCCTCGACAGGGTTCTGGAAACACCATATATTTT. The V gene is TRBV4-1, the J gene TRBJ1-3; 7 nucleotides align to TRBD1. Trimming at V came to 4 bases and at J to 1 base, leaving 10 bases not matched to a gene. Per the germline V gene, CDR1 is MGHRA and CDR2 is YSYEKL. The CDR3 is made up of 17 amino acids.

This clone was seen only once. The sample has other DNA sequences that encode this CDR3 too. The chain uses TRBV5-1 and TRBJ2-7; 13 bases fit TRBD2. Unmatched junction bases numbered 2, after V lost 3 bases and J lost 2 bases. Germline-derived CDR1 and CDR2 are SGHRS and YFSETQ. This CDR3 has 15 amino acids. The DNA for the CDR3 is TGCGCCAGCAGCTCGGGACTAGCGGGGCCCTACGAGCAGTACTTC. It specifies CASSSGLAGPYEQYF.

The chain combines TRBV28 with TRBJ1-4; D is undetermined. Deletions cut 5 bases from V and 0 bases from J, with 10 bases between. Germline V gene sequence: CDR1 MDHEN, CDR2 SYDVKM. There are 15 residues in the CDR3. The CDR3 DNA reads as TGTGCCAGCAGTCTTCAAGAAGCAACTAATGAAAAACTGTTTTTT. Translating it yields CASSLQEATNEKLFF.